This T cell receptor beta chain comes out of a study of T-cell reconstitution after alpha-beta-depleted transplantation in children. This CDR3 has 15 residues. Germline V gene lookup returns CDR1 SGHAT and CDR2 FQDESV (reference sequence). Trimming removed 2 bases at V and 0 bases at J, with 11 bases between. Library preparation (for TCRbeta) was performed with unique molecular identifiers. TCRdb re-analysed the PCR reads in MiXCR, keeping a single row per CDR3 protein. In the table there are around 490,000 distinct CDR3 sequences, roughly 11% of which are singletons. The specimen was PBMCs, mostly from graft donor cells, collected 180 days after TCRalphabeta/CD19-depleted stem cell transplant. V gene TRBV11-1 combines with J gene TRBJ2-7; D call uncertain. This TCR derives from a female patient between 2 and 15 years old who had a stem cell transplant for aplastic anemia, so the T cells may come from the graft donor. CDR3 DNA sequence: TGTGCCAGCAGCTTAAGGAGCGATAGCTCCTACGAGCAGTACTTC. Protein product: CASSLRSDSSYEQYF.